This is a list of T cell receptor beta chains from one sample in a study of T cells in Graves' hyperthyroidism and ophthalmopathy. TCRdb reprocessed the multiplex PCR reads with MiXCR, giving one entry per CDR3 protein. The sample lists nearly 110,000 distinct CDR3 sequences; more than 15% were seen once. Sequencing was done on a sample of blood. These receptors originate from a woman aged 50 to 65 with Graves' hyperthyroidism. Both conserved end residues are part of each CDR3. A D gene is named only where the DNA matches it firmly. Not every row has a clone size; where given, it reads once, few, many or a size class.

D gene,V gene,clone size,J gene,CDR3 DNA,CDR3 protein
TRBD2,TRBV15,many,TRBJ2-3,TGTGCCACCAGCACCGGGACTACCACAGATACGCAGTATTTT,CATSTGTTTDTQYF
TRBD2,TRBV14,many,TRBJ2-2,TGTGCCAGCAGCCAAGATTTAGCGGGAGACCACGCCGGAGAGCTGTTTTTT,CASSQDLAGDHAGELFF
TRBD1,TRBV28,many,TRBJ2-1,TGTGCCAGCATCCCCGGGACAGGCCCTATGGATGAGCAGTTCTTC,CASIPGTGPMDEQFF
NA,TRBV5-1,NA,TRBJ2-7,TGCGCCAGCAGCTTGGAGCTCTCTAGCGCCGAGCAGTACTTC,CASSLELSSAEQYF
NA,TRBV11-2,NA,TRBJ2-7,TGTGCCAGCAGCTTAGGATGGGGGCAGGAGGTCCCAATCGAGCAGTACTTC,CASSLGWGQEVPIEQYF
NA,TRBV28,NA,TRBJ2-1,TGTGCCAGCAGTTTTAGCGGTGCCTACAATGAGCAGTTCTTC,CASSFSGAYNEQFF
TRBD1,TRBV2,many,TRBJ2-1,TGTGCCAGCAGTGTCGCGGCAGGGGGATACAATGAGCAGTTCTTC,CASSVAAGGYNEQFF
NA,TRBV6-1,many,TRBJ1-1,TGTGCCAGCAGTCAGAACCTCAGGGGTGGGAACACTGAAGCTTTCTTT,CASSQNLRGGNTEAFF
NA,TRBV4-1,NA,TRBJ2-1,TGCGCCAGCAGCCAGTCTAGGGGGAGTCCCTACAATGAGCAGTTCTTC,CASSQSRGSPYNEQFF
NA,TRBV12-3/TRBV12-4,NA,TRBJ2-5,TGTGCCAGCAGTTTAATGAGCGGAATTCAAGAGACCCAGTACTTC,CASSLMSGIQETQYF
TRBD1,TRBV4-1,NA,TRBJ1-6,TGCGCCAGCAGCCCCGGACAGGGGGCCTATTCACCCCTCCACTTT,CASSPGQGAYSPLHF
TRBD2,TRBV12-3/TRBV12-4,many,TRBJ2-3,TGTGCCAGCAGTTTAGGACGTCAGGGGACTAGCGGAGTCATCACAGATACGCAGTATTTT,CASSLGRQGTSGVITDTQYF
NA,TRBV4-1,few,TRBJ2-5,TGCGCCAGCAGCCAAGGTGGGAGTCTCCAAGAGACCCAGTACTTC,CASSQGGSLQETQYF
NA,TRBV19,many,TRBJ2-6,TGTGCCAGTATCATGACTAGGTCTGGGGCCAACGTCCTGACTTTC,CASIMTRSGANVLTF
TRBD1,TRBV4-2,NA,TRBJ1-1,TGTGCCAGCAGCCAAGAGGAACAGGGGGACACTGAAGCTTTCTTT,CASSQEEQGDTEAFF
NA,TRBV28,many,TRBJ2-1,TGTGCCAGCAGCATACCGGGATCAGCAGTTGGGGGGGAGCAGTTCTTC,CASSIPGSAVGGEQFF
NA,TRBV2,NA,TRBJ2-4,TGTGCCAGCAGCGTAGACTACACGAACACCGGGCCGAACATTCAGTACTTC,CASSVDYTNTGPNIQYF
TRBD1,TRBV20-1,many,TRBJ2-5,TGCAGTGCCTTACGACAGGGCAGGGAGACCCAGTACTTC,CSALRQGRETQYF
NA,TRBV28,NA,TRBJ1-5,TGTGCCCAACCGGGACACTTTCATCAGCCCCAGCATTTT,CAQPGHFHQPQHF
NA,TRBV30,few,TRBJ2-7,TGTGCCTGGATGGGGCAGCTCGACGAGCAGTACTTC,CAWMGQLDEQYF
NA,TRBV28,NA,TRBJ2-7,TGTGCCAGCAGTTTACCCCAAGGGCTGGGGTGGGAGCAGTACTTC,CASSLPQGLGWEQYF
NA,TRBV6-1,many,TRBJ1-5,TGTGCCAGCAATTTCGGCAATCAGCCCCAGCATTTT,CASNFGNQPQHF
TRBD2,TRBV20-1,many,TRBJ2-1,TGCAGGGCTTCCGGGACTAGCCCCGATGAGCAGTTCTTC,CRASGTSPDEQFF
TRBD1,TRBV12-3/TRBV12-4,NA,TRBJ1-2,TGTGCCAGCAGTTTAGTGGGGACAGCCCGCAACTATGGCTACACCTTC,CASSLVGTARNYGYTF
NA,TRBV28,many,TRBJ2-3,TGTGCCAGCAGCTACGTGTCAGGCACAGATACGCAGTATTTT,CASSYVSGTDTQYF
TRBD1,TRBV7-9,many,TRBJ2-1,TGTGCCAGCAGCAAACAGGGGTGGGGTGAGCAGTTCTTC,CASSKQGWGEQFF
NA,TRBV28,NA,TRBJ2-7,TGTGCCAGCAGGGGGAACTACGAGCAGTGCTTC,CASRGNYEQCF
NA,TRBV2,many,TRBJ2-3,TGTGCCAGCAGTGCAGTGTTTAGGACAGATACGCAGTATTTT,CASSAVFRTDTQYF
NA,TRBV7-6,many,TRBJ1-1,TGTGCCAGCAGTAACCTGATCGACAGCACTGAAGCTTTCTTT,CASSNLIDSTEAFF
TRBD2,TRBV12-3/TRBV12-4,many,TRBJ2-5,TGTGCCAGCAGTGACCGACTAGCGGGAGGCGAGACCCAGTACTTC,CASSDRLAGGETQYF
NA,TRBV11-3,many,TRBJ2-5,TGTGCCAGCAGCGGGAATCAAGAGACCCAGTACTTC,CASSGNQETQYF
TRBD2,TRBV2,many,TRBJ2-1,TGTGCCAGAAGCGCGGGGACTAGCGGGATTGATGAGCAGTTCTTC,CARSAGTSGIDEQFF
NA,TRBV4-2,many,TRBJ1-2,TGTGCCAGCAGCCACCCGGACATTACGAGCTATGGCTACACCTTC,CASSHPDITSYGYTF
NA,TRBV5-1,many,TRBJ2-5,TGCGCCAGCAGCCCTTGGGTCTTCGCGGAGACCCAGTACTTC,CASSPWVFAETQYF
TRBD1,TRBV20-1,many,TRBJ1-1,TGCAGTGCTACGACCACAGGGGAGGGAGCTTTCTTT,CSATTTGEGAFF